The text below deals with one TCR beta chain. TCRdb re-called the 5' RACE reads with MiXCR, one entry per CDR3 protein. The repertoire holds tens of thousands of distinct CDR3 sequences, with approximately 11% as singletons. The V gene end was trimmed by 5 bases and the J gene end by 11 bases; junction bases not matched to a gene: 5. This CDR3 has 12 residues. Germline CDR1 is SEHNR and CDR2 is FQNEAQ (reference sequence). This sample is part of a study of early T cells in non-severe SARS-CoV-2 infection. Study-level background: The study sequenced bulk RNA from unsorted whole blood, with chains unpaired.

The source of this sequence is an adult who was a healthcare worker with PCR-confirmed SARS-CoV-2 infection or an uninfected control (not recorded which). The rearrangement links TRBV7-9 to TRBJ1-1, with 10 bases lining up with TRBD1. The sample was whole blood. The CDR3 region is CASSRDRGSAFF. CDR3 coding DNA: TGTGCCAGCAGCAGGGACAGGGGTTCGGCTTTCTTT.